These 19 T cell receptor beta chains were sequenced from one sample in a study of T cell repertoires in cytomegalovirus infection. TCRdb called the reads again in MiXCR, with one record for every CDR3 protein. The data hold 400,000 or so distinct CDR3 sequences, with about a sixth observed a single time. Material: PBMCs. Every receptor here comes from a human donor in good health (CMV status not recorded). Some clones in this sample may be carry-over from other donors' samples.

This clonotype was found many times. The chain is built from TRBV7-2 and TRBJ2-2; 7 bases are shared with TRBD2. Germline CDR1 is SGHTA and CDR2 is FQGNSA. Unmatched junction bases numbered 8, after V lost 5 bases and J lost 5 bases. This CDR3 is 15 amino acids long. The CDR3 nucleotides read TGTGCCAGCAGCCCCTGGGGGAGGGGTACCGGGGAGCTGTTTTTT. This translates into CASSPWGRGTGELFF. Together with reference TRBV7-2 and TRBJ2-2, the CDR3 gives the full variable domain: GAGVSQSPSNKVTEKGKDVELRCDPISGHTALYWYRQSLGQGLEFLIYFQGNSAPDKSGLPSDRFSAERTGGSVSTLTIQRTQQEDSAVYLCASSPWGRGTGELFFGEGSRLTVL.

The CDR3 DNA sequence: TGCAGTGCTACACAGGGGTCTTGGAATGAGCAGTTCTTC. Protein: CSATQGSWNEQFF. The rearrangement uses TRBV20-1 and TRBJ2-1; the match to TRBD1 covers 7 bases. V trimming: 4 bases; J trimming: 7 bases; junction bases outside the gene matches: 7. This CDR3 comprises 13 residues. From germline, CDR1 is DFQATT and CDR2 SNEGSKA (reference sequence).

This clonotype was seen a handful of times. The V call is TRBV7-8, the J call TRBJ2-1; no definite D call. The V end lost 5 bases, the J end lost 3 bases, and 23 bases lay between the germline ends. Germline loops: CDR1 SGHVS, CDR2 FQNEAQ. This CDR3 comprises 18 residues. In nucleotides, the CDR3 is TGTGCCAGCAGCCCCCCCTTAAGGCTGGCTAGTGTCTACAATGAGCAGTTCTTC. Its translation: CASSPPLRLASVYNEQFF.

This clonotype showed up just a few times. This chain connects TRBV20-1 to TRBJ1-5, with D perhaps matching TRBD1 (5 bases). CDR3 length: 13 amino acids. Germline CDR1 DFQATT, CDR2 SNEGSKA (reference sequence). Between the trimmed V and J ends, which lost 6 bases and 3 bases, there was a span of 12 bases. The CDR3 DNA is TGCAGTGCCACCGGGACGGACAATCAGCCCCAGCATTTT. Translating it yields CSATGTDNQPQHF.

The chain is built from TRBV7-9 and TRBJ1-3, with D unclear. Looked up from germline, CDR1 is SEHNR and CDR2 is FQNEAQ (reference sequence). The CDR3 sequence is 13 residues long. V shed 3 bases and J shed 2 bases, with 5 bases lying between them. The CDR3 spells CASSFLPGNTIYF. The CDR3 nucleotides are TGTGCCAGCAGCTTCCTGCCTGGAAACACCATATATTTT.

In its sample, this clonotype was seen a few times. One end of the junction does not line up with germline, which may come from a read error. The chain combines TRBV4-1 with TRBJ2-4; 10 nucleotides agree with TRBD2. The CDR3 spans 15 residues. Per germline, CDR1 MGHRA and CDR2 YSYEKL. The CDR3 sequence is CASTSGGALGNIQYF. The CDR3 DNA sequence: TGTGCCAGCACCAGCGGGGGGGCGTTGGGGAACATTCAGTACTTC.

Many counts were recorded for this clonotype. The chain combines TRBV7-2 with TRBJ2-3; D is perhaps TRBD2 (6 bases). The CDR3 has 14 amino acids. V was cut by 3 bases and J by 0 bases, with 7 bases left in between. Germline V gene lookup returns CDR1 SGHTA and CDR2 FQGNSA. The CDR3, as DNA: TGTGCCAGCAGCTTCGCGGGGAGCACAGATACGCAGTATTTT. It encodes CASSFAGSTDTQYF.

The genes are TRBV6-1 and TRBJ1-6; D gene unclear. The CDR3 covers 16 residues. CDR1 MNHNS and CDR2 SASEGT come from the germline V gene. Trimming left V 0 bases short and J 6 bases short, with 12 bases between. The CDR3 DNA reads TGTGCCAGCAGTGAAGCGGCGGGAGAGGGTAATTCACCCCTCCACTTT. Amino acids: CASSEAAGEGNSPLHF.

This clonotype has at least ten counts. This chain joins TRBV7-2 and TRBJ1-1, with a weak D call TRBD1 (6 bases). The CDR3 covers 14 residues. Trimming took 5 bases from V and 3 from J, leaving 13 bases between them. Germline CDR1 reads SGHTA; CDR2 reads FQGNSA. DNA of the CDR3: TGTGCCAGCAGCCCCCGAACAGGGTACACTGAAGCTTTCTTT. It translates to CASSPRTGYTEAFF.

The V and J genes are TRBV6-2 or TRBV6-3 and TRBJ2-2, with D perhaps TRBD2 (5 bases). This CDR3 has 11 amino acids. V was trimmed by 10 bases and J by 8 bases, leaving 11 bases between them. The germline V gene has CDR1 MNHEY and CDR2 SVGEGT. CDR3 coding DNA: TGTGCCACCAGCGGACGGGGGGAGCTGTTTTTT. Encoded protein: CATSGRGELFF.

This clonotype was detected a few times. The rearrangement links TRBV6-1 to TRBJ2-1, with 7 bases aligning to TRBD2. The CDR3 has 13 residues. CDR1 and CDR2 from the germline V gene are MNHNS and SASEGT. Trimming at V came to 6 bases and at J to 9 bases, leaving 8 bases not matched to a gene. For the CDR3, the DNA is TGTGCCAGCAGACGCACGAGCGGGATTGAGCAGTTCTTC. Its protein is CASRRTSGIEQFF.

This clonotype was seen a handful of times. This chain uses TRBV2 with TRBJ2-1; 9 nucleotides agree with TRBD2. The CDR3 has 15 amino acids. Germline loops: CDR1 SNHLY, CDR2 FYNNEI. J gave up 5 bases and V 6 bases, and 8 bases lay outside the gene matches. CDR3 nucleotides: TGTGCCAGCAGATCAGGCGGGGGGGCCCACAATGAGCAGTTCTTC. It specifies CASRSGGGAHNEQFF.

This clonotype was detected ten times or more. CDR3: CASSLWGSHGYTF. The DNA of the CDR3 is TGTGCCAGCAGTCTCTGGGGCAGTCATGGCTACACCTTC. The V call is TRBV27, the J call TRBJ1-2, with D maybe TRBD1 (5 bases). CDR3 length: 13 amino acids. The ends were cut back, 5 bases at V and 6 bases at J, with 13 bases in the middle. In germline, CDR1 is MNHEY, CDR2 SMNVEV (reference sequence).

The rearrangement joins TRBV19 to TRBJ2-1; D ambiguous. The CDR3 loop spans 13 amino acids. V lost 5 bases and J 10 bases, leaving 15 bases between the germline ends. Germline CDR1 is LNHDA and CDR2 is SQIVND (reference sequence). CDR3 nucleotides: TGTGCCAGTAGTCCCCGGGCAGCCGTAGAGCAGTTCTTC. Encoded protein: CASSPRAAVEQFF.

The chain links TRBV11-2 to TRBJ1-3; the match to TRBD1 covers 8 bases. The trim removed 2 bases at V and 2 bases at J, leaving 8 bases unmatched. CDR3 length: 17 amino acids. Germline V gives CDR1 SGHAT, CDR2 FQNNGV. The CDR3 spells CASSLRPGGETGNTIYF. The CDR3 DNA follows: TGTGCCAGCAGCTTAAGGCCAGGGGGCGAAACTGGAAACACCATATATTTT.

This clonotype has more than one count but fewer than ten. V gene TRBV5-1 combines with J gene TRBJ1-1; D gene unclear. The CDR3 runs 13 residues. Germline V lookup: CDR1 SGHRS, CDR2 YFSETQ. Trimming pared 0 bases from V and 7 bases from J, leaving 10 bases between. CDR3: CASSLGRRNEAFF. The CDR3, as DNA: TGCGCCAGCAGCTTGGGCAGACGAAATGAAGCTTTCTTT. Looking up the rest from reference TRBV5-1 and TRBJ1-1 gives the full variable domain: KAGVTQTPRYLIKTRGQQVTLSCSPISGHRSVSWYQQTPGQGLQFLFEYFSETQRNKGNFPGRFSGRQFSNSRSEMNVSTLELGDSALYLCASSLGRRNEAFFGQGTRLTVV.

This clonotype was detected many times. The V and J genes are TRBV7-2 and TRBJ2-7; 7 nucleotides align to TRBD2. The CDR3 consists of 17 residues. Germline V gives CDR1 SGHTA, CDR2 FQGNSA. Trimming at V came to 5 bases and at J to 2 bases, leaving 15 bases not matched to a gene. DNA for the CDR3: TGTGCCAGCAGCGAGGCCTCGGTTAGCGGGTTCCCCTACGAGCAGTACTTC. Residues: CASSEASVSGFPYEQYF.

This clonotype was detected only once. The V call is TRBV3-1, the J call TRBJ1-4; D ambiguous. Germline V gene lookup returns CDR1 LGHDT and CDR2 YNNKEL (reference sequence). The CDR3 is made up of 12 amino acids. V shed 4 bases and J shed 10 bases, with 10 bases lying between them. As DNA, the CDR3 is TGTGCCAGCAGCCCCACGACGGGAAAACTGTTTTTT. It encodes CASSPTTGKLFF. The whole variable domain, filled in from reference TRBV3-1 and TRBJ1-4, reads DTAVSQTPKYLVTQMGNDKSIKCEQNLGHDTMYWYKQDSKKFLKIMFSYNNKELIINETVPNRFSPKSPDKAHLNLHINSLELGDSAVYFCASSPTTGKLFFGSGTQLSVL.

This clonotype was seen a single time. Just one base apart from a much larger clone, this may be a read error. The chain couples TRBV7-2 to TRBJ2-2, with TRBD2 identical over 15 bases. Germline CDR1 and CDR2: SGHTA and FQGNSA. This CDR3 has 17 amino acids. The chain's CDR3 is CAGSLRGLAGGAGELFF. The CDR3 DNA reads TGTGCCGGCAGCTTACGGGGACTAGCGGGAGGTGCCGGGGAGCTGTTTTTT.